Listed here are 27 T cell receptor beta chains from one sample, sequenced in a study of CXCR3-negative and CXCR3-positive naive CD8 T cells. The method, 5' RACE with UMI labels, was used to prepare the TRB cDNA libraries. TCRdb re-called the 5' RACE reads and gives one entry per CDR3 protein, without DNA. The sample table sets out about 39,000 distinct CDR3 sequences. The sample was memory CD8+ T cells from blood. The receptors derive from a human donor in good health. Some clones in this sample may be carry-over from other donors' samples.

The chain employs TRBV5-6 and TRBJ2-1; without DNA, the TCRdb call of TRBD1 cannot be checked. The length of the CDR3 is 15 residues. Germline CDR1 is SGHDT and CDR2 is YYEEEE. The CDR3 sequence is CASSFTGTGGSEQFF.

The chain couples TRBV12-3 or TRBV12-4 to TRBJ1-3. There are 13 residues in the CDR3. CDR3 in amino acids: CASRQGSGNTIYF.

The chain uses TRBV4-2 and TRBJ2-7; there is no DNA to check the TCRdb D call of TRBD1. This CDR3 spans 15 amino acids. Germline lookup yields CDR1 LGHNA and CDR2 YNFKEQ. This chain's CDR3 is CASSQDEGAAAEQYF.

This chain joins TRBV6-2 or TRBV6-3 and TRBJ2-4; TCRdb reports TRBD1, a call that lacks DNA to check it against. CDR3 length equals 17 residues. Per the germline V gene, CDR1 is MNHEY and CDR2 is SVGEGT. CDR3 sequence reads: CASNSLGQGWIKNIQYF.

The chain combines TRBV29-1 with TRBJ2-1; TCRdb gives TRBD2 as the D gene, but with no DNA this cannot be confirmed. Germline V gene lookup returns CDR1 SQVTM and CDR2 ANQGSEA. The CDR3 is made up of 13 amino acids. CDR3 amino acids: CSVGGGAYNEQFF.

The J gene is TRBJ2-1, the V gene TRBV5-1; TCRdb calls TRBD1, which cannot be checked without DNA. CDR3 length: 13 residues. Per the germline V gene, CDR1 is SGHRS and CDR2 is YFSETQ. Here the CDR3 reads CPSSSPWTNEQFF.

The chain links TRBV7-9 to TRBJ1-1; TCRdb's assignment of TRBD1 cannot be checked, as there is no DNA. The CDR3 has 14 residues. Per germline, CDR1 SEHNR and CDR2 FQNEAQ (reference sequence). The CDR3 region is CASSSWDDTLKAFF. The variable domain in full, with the rest retrieved from reference TRBV7-9 and TRBJ1-1, is DTGVSQNPRHKITKRGQNVTFRCDPISEHNRLYWYRQTLGQGPEFLTYFQNEAQLEKSRLLSDRFSAERPKGSFSTLEIQRTEQGDSAMYLCASSSWDDTLKAFFGQGTRLTVV.

The chain joins TRBV28 to TRBJ1-4. The CDR3 has 17 residues. The germline V gene encodes CDR1 MDHEN and CDR2 SYDVKM. The CDR3 loop is CASSPIPGSSWVEKLFF. Based on the CDR3 plus reference TRBV28 and TRBJ1-4, the full variable domain is DVKVTQSSRYLVKRTGEKVFLECVQDMDHENMFWYRQDPGLGLRLIYFSYDVKMKEKGDIPEGYSVSREKKERFSLILESASTNQTSMYLCASSPIPGSSWVEKLFFGSGTQLSVL.

This chain uses TRBV29-1 with TRBJ2-5; the TCRdb call, TRBD1, lacks DNA for checking. Germline assignment: CDR1 SQVTM and CDR2 ANQGSEA. The CDR3 is made up of 11 amino acids. CDR3 loop: CSASGLGTQYF.

CDR3 loop: CSATLLPGQGGRTGELFF. V gene TRBV20-1 combines with J gene TRBJ2-2; TCRdb's D call of TRBD1 is untestable without DNA. The CDR3 spans 18 residues. Germline V gives CDR1 DFQATT, CDR2 SNEGSKA (reference sequence).

This sequence joins TRBV20-1 and TRBJ2-4; TCRdb's D call, TRBD1, is unchecked because there is no DNA. CDR1 is DFQATT and CDR2 is SNEGSKA in the germline V gene (reference sequence). The CDR3 consists of 14 residues. CDR3 sequence: CSAKWLTDRGIQYF.

The chain joins TRBV28 to TRBJ2-3; TCRdb names TRBD1, which stays unverified in the absence of DNA. The CDR3 sequence is 15 residues long. Germline assignment: CDR1 MDHEN and CDR2 SYDVKM. The CDR3 loop reads CASRANLKGLDTQYF. The full variable domain, its missing parts supplied by reference TRBV28 and TRBJ2-3, is DVKVTQSSRYLVKRTGEKVFLECVQDMDHENMFWYRQDPGLGLRLIYFSYDVKMKEKGDIPEGYSVSREKKERFSLILESASTNQTSMYLCASRANLKGLDTQYFGPGTRLTVL.

The chain has TRBV9 and TRBJ2-7; TCRdb calls TRBD1, which cannot be checked without DNA. The length of the CDR3 is 15 residues. The germline CDR1 and CDR2 sequences are SGDLS and YYNGEE. The CDR3 region is CASSVRDATLLEQYF.

The rearrangement links TRBV6-5 to TRBJ2-5; the D call from TCRdb, TRBD2, cannot be confirmed without DNA. This CDR3 is 15 amino acids long. Germline-derived CDR1 and CDR2 are MNHEY and SVGAGI. CDR3 protein: CASRASGGIQETQYF.

The chain is built from TRBV13 and TRBJ2-1; TCRdb picks TRBD2, but there is no DNA to check that call. CDR1 is PRHDT and CDR2 is FYEKMQ in the germline V gene (reference sequence). The CDR3 is 14 residues long. The CDR3 reads CAIPRPGLNNEQFF.

The chain joins TRBV6-2 or TRBV6-3 to TRBJ2-3; without DNA, the TCRdb call of TRBD1 cannot be checked. The CDR3 sequence is 14 residues long. Germline V lookup: CDR1 MNHEY, CDR2 SVGEGT. The CDR3 reads CASSPGNRPDTQYF.

The chain employs TRBV6-5 and TRBJ1-1. There are 14 residues in the CDR3. From germline, CDR1 is MNHEY and CDR2 SVGAGI. The CDR3 sequence is CASSYTGSTTEAFF.

CDR3 in amino acids: CASSLGTGTHEQYF. The chain carries TRBV5-6 and TRBJ2-7; lacking DNA, the TRBD1 call made by TCRdb goes unchecked. In germline, CDR1 is SGHDT, CDR2 YYEEEE. CDR3 length equals 14 residues. The whole variable domain, filled in from reference TRBV5-6 and TRBJ2-7, reads DAGVTQSPTHLIKTRGQQVTLRCSPKSGHDTVSWYQQALGQGPQFIFQYYEEEERQRGNFPDRFSGHQFPNYSSELNVNALLLGDSALYLCASSLGTGTHEQYFGPGTRLTVT.

V gene TRBV6-6 combines with J gene TRBJ2-7; no DNA is available, so the TRBD1 call from TCRdb remains unchecked. The length of the CDR3 is 15 residues. Germline V gene lookup returns CDR1 MNHNY and CDR2 SVGAGI (reference sequence). CDR3 loop: CASSGQDRGPYEQYF.

The chain joins TRBV7-2 to TRBJ2-7. Germline V lookup: CDR1 SGHTA, CDR2 FQGNSA. The CDR3 loop spans 13 amino acids. This CDR3 is CASSPFLGYEQYF.

The J gene is TRBJ2-1, the V gene TRBV5-5; TCRdb names TRBD2, which stays unverified in the absence of DNA. Germline CDR1 reads SGHKS; CDR2 reads YYEKEE (reference sequence). The CDR3 extends over 17 amino acids. The CDR3 here is CASSLPGREGLMDEQFF.

The gene calls are TRBV29-1 and TRBJ2-7; with no DNA, the TCRdb D assignment of TRBD1 cannot be verified. Germline values: CDR1 SQVTM, CDR2 ANQGSEA. This CDR3 contains 11 residues. CDR3 loop: CSVDGGYEQYF.

V gene TRBV11-1 combines with J gene TRBJ2-7; absent DNA, TCRdb's TRBD1 call cannot be checked. Germline V CDR1 and CDR2: SGHAT, FQDESV (reference sequence). The CDR3 runs 15 residues. The CDR3 reads CASSIHRGQTYEQYF.

V is TRBV29-1 and J is TRBJ2-7. CDR1 is SQVTM and CDR2 is ANQGSEA in the germline V gene. The CDR3 is 16 residues long. CDR3 in amino acids: CSVETAEQSSSYEQYF.

The V call is TRBV20-1, the J call TRBJ2-7. The germline V gene encodes CDR1 DFQATT and CDR2 SNEGSKA (reference sequence). The CDR3 has 15 residues. The CDR3 spells CSARDFSGTSYEQYF.

The chain has TRBV27 and TRBJ2-7; TCRdb picks TRBD1, but there is no DNA to check that call. The CDR3 runs to 16 residues. Germline-derived CDR1 and CDR2 are MNHEY and SMNVEV (reference sequence). The CDR3 sequence is CASTRSTGVMPYEQYF.

The CDR3 is CASSLASSELGLAGGTYNEQFF. This chain links TRBV7-9 with TRBJ2-1; the TCRdb call, TRBD2, lacks DNA for checking. There are 22 residues in the CDR3. Per the germline V gene, CDR1 is SEHNR and CDR2 is FQNEAQ (reference sequence).